The next 24 T cell receptor beta chains were all read from a single sample in a study of regulatory T cells in long-lasting Graves disease. The time point denotes: persistent/refractory GD, antithyroid drugs over 5 years with positive TRAb. RNA extracted from PBMCs served as the sequencing template. Sequencing libraries for TCR beta were prepared with iRepertoire HTBI primers and Arm-PCR of CDR3 regions. TCRdb re-derived calls from the multiplex PCR reads in MiXCR, one entry per CDR3 protein. This sample has fewer than 600,000 distinct CDR3 sequences, with about 20% found just once. The starting material was peripheral blood mononuclear cells (PBMCs), obtained when the disease was refractory, from a patient treated with antithyroid drugs. The receptors were gathered from a female donor with Graves disease.

J is TRBJ1-2 and V is TRBV20-1; D unclear. Trimming took off 6 bases at V and 8 bases at J, with 13 bases between the two ends. The CDR3 sequence is 11 residues long. The germline CDR1 and CDR2 sequences are DFQATT and SNEGSKA (reference sequence). CDR3 loop: CSARNGTGYTF. CDR3 sequence (DNA): TGCAGTGCGCGGAACGGAACAGGCTACACCTTC.

This clonotype was counted only a few times. V usage is TRBV30 and J usage is TRBJ2-5; 9 nucleotides align to TRBD1. Losses at the gene ends were 3 bases for V and 5 bases for J; bases not matched to a gene: 4. CDR1 GTSNPN and CDR2 SVGIG come from the germline V gene (reference sequence). CDR3 length: 13 amino acids. The CDR3 is CAWRDRGSETQYF. The DNA of the CDR3 is TGTGCCTGGAGGGACAGGGGATCGGAGACCCAGTACTTC.

This clonotype showed up many times. This chain uses TRBV7-9 with TRBJ2-7; 7 nucleotides agree with TRBD1. With V trimmed by 2 bases and J by 2 bases, 3 bases remained unmatched. Germline CDR1 is SEHNR and CDR2 is FQNEAQ (reference sequence). The CDR3 is made up of 14 amino acids. CDR3 protein: CASSLRGLTYEQYF. CDR3 sequence (DNA): TGTGCCAGCAGCTTAAGGGGGCTGACCTACGAGCAGTACTTC.

This clonotype was counted between two and nine times. This chain connects TRBV6-1 to TRBJ1-1, with D maybe TRBD1 (5 bases). Between the trimmed V and J ends, which lost 5 bases and 3 bases, there was a span of 13 bases. Germline loops: CDR1 MNHNS, CDR2 SASEGT. CDR3 length: 14 amino acids. The CDR3 protein is CASSTTDTDTEAFF. The CDR3 DNA is TGTGCCAGCAGTACGACAGACACAGACACTGAAGCTTTCTTT.

At least ten counts were recorded for this clonotype. The CDR3 DNA is TGCAGCGTTGAGTCGCCGGGGCAGGGGGACGAGCAGTACTTC. Translation gives CSVESPGQGDEQYF. V and J are TRBV29-1 and TRBJ2-7, with 7 bases fitting TRBD1. The length of the CDR3 is 14 residues. CDR1 and CDR2 from the germline V gene are SQVTM and ANQGSEA. V gave up 3 bases and J gave up 5 bases; unmatched junction bases: 10.

This clonotype was observed at least ten times. This chain uses TRBV19 with TRBJ1-1; 7 bases are shared with TRBD1. Trimming cost V 3 bases and J 5 bases; bases outside gene matches: 6. Germline V gives CDR1 LNHDA, CDR2 SQIVND (reference sequence). The CDR3 sequence is 14 residues long. This CDR3 reads CASSMMTGRTEAFF. As DNA, the CDR3 is TGTGCCAGTAGTATGATGACAGGGAGAACTGAAGCTTTCTTT.

The sample holds a few counts of this clonotype. The chain combines TRBV7-9 with TRBJ1-2, with no clear D. V lost 4 bases, J lost 8 bases, and 14 bases lay in between. This CDR3 spans 13 amino acids. Germline CDR1 reads SEHNR; CDR2 reads FQNEAQ (reference sequence). CDR3 amino acids: CASSSWGGGGYTF. Here the CDR3 DNA reads TGTGCCAGCAGCTCTTGGGGAGGTGGAGGCTACACCTTC.

This chain uses TRBV5-1 with TRBJ1-4; D unresolved. V lost 2 bases and J lost 8, with 13 bases in between. The germline gives CDR1 SGHRS, CDR2 YFSETQ. The CDR3 sequence is 14 residues long. CDR3 loop: CASSFQPSEEKLFF. CDR3 nucleotides: TGCGCCAGCAGCTTTCAGCCCTCGGAGGAAAAACTGTTTTTT.

This clonotype came up many times. The chain combines TRBV7-3 with TRBJ1-2, with unresolved D. Trimming took 3 bases from V and 8 from J, leaving 13 bases between them. CDR3 length: 13 amino acids. The germline gives CDR1 SGHTA, CDR2 FQGTGA. The CDR3 DNA reads TGTGCCAGCAGCTTTGACGGAGCCTCCGGCTACACCTTC. It specifies CASSFDGASGYTF.

The gene calls are TRBV7-9 and TRBJ1-1; D is uncertain. This CDR3 is built from 14 residues. V shed 8 bases and J shed 0 bases, with 13 bases lying between them. In germline, CDR1 is SEHNR, CDR2 FQNEAQ (reference sequence). This chain's CDR3 is CASSILGMNTEAFF. In nucleotides, the CDR3 is TGTGCCAGCTCTATACTGGGCATGAACACTGAAGCTTTCTTT.

The V gene is TRBV6-1, the J gene TRBJ2-1; D remains unclear. V was pared by 1 base and J by 10 bases, with 2 bases between. Germline V gives CDR1 MNHNS, CDR2 SASEGT. This CDR3 has 10 residues. CDR3 sequence reads: CASSEDEQFF. The CDR3 nucleotides are TGTGCCAGCAGTGAAGACGAGCAGTTCTTC.

This clonotype has a count of ten or more. The chain has TRBV28 and TRBJ1-1; the D is unclear. The CDR3 length is 10 residues. V dropped 0 bases and J dropped 8 bases, with 1 base sitting between them. Germline V CDR1 and CDR2: MDHEN, SYDVKM. The CDR3 DNA is TGTGCCAGCAGTTTATGCGAAGCTTTCTTT. Translation: CASSLCEAFF.

This clonotype was recorded at least ten times. The chain has TRBV6-1 and TRBJ1-1, with 7 nucleotides matching TRBD1. This CDR3 has 14 residues. Germline-derived CDR1 and CDR2 are MNHNS and SASEGT. V shed 6 bases, J shed 11 bases, and the junction held 15 bases outside the gene matches. CDR3 DNA: TGTGCCAGCAGCCTAGGGACAGACAGACCTTGGGCTTTCTTT. Amino acid sequence: CASSLGTDRPWAFF.

The sample holds many counts of this clonotype. This chain connects TRBV28 to TRBJ2-7; D possibly matches TRBD1 or TRBD2 (6 bases each). Deletions cut 2 bases from V and 4 bases from J, with 9 bases between. CDR1 and CDR2 (germline): MDHEN, SYDVKM. The CDR3 has 13 residues. CDR3 nucleotide sequence: TGTGCCAGCAGTTTAACAGGGAGGTACGAGCAGTACTTC. Translated: CASSLTGRYEQYF.

This clonotype has just a few counts. V gene TRBV30 combines with J gene TRBJ2-2; unclear D gene. The V gene's germline CDR1 is GTSNPN and CDR2 SVGIG (reference sequence). The V end lost 8 bases, the J end lost 5 bases, and 9 bases lay between the germline ends. The CDR3 sequence is 11 residues long. Here the CDR3 reads CAGTWTGELFF. CDR3 in DNA: TGTGCCGGTACATGGACCGGGGAGCTGTTTTTT.

J is TRBJ2-4 and V is TRBV19; 8 bases map to TRBD2. Germline V gene lookup returns CDR1 LNHDA and CDR2 SQIVND (reference sequence). Trimming cost V 7 bases and J 12 bases; bases outside gene matches: 5. The CDR3 length is 11 residues. The CDR3 sequence is CASTFGGGQYF. The CDR3 coding sequence is TGTGCCAGTACCTTCGGGGGGGGTCAGTACTTC.

The chain recombines TRBV9 with TRBJ2-7; TRBD1 agrees at 9 bases. Germline trimming cut 0 bases from V and 5 bases from J; bases unmatched to any gene: 6. The CDR3 sequence is 15 residues long. Per the germline V gene, CDR1 is SGDLS and CDR2 is YYNGEE. The DNA for the CDR3 is TGTGCCAGCAGCGTAGCTGGGACAGGGTACCACGAGCAGTACTTC. Its protein product is CASSVAGTGYHEQYF.

A single count supports this clonotype. This may be a read error, as it is one base from a much larger clone. The rearrangement links TRBV12-3 or TRBV12-4 to TRBJ1-5; D is unresolved. CDR3 length: 15 amino acids. CDR3 coding DNA: TGTACCAGCAGCCCCGGACCTTATAGCAATCAGCCCCAGCATTTT. It specifies CTSSPGPYSNQPQHF.

V and J are TRBV6-2 or TRBV6-3 and TRBJ1-6; possible D gene TRBD1, 5 bases. CDR3 size: 13 residues. The germline V gene has CDR1 MNHEY and CDR2 SVGEGT. Between the trimmed V and J ends, which lost 8 bases and 6 bases, there was a span of 11 bases. The CDR3 nucleotides are TGTGCCAGCTTGGGGGGAGTTAATTCACCCCTCCACTTT. Translated, it gives CASLGGVNSPLHF.

This chain uses TRBV7-3 with TRBJ2-3; 12 bases agree with TRBD2. The V and J ends lost 5 bases and 2 bases, in that order; junction bases with no gene match: 5. The germline CDR1 and CDR2 sequences are SGHTA and FQGTGA. CDR3 length: 16 residues. CDR3 in DNA: TGTGCCAGCAGCGTCGGACTAGCGGGGTACACAGATACGCAGTATTTT. Translation: CASSVGLAGYTDTQYF. Supplemented by reference TRBV7-3 and TRBJ2-3, the full variable domain reads GAGVSQTPSNKVTEKGKYVELRCDPISGHTALYWYRQSLGQGPEFLIYFQGTGAADDSGLPNDRFFAVRPEGSVSTLKIQRTERGDSAVYLCASSVGLAGYTDTQYFGPGTRLTVL.

This clonotype has at least ten counts. The gene calls are TRBV6-1 and TRBJ2-2; 12 bases map to TRBD1. Germline values: CDR1 MNHNS, CDR2 SASEGT. The CDR3 has 15 residues. The ends lost 10 bases at V and 5 bases at J; junction bases unmatched: 8. CDR3 amino acids: CATAEGQGATGELFF. CDR3 bases: TGTGCCACCGCGGAGGGACAGGGGGCAACCGGGGAGCTGTTTTTT.

This clonotype appeared many times. The J gene is TRBJ2-7, the V gene TRBV28; D possibly corresponds to TRBD1 (5 bases). The V gene lost 3 bases and the J gene lost 0 bases, with 9 bases spanning the gap. The CDR3 is made up of 14 amino acids. Looked up from germline, CDR1 is MDHEN and CDR2 is SYDVKM. This chain's CDR3 is CASSLPRGSYEQYF. The CDR3 DNA follows: TGTGCCAGCAGTTTGCCTAGGGGCTCCTACGAGCAGTACTTC. Filled out from reference TRBV28 and TRBJ2-7, the complete variable domain reads DVKVTQSSRYLVKRTGEKVFLECVQDMDHENMFWYRQDPGLGLRLIYFSYDVKMKEKGDIPEGYSVSREKKERFSLILESASTNQTSMYLCASSLPRGSYEQYFGPGTRLTVT.

This clonotype has a handful of counts. This chain joins TRBV5-6 and TRBJ1-5; D not resolved. This CDR3 has 15 residues. Germline CDR1 and CDR2: SGHDT and YYEEEE. V was trimmed by 1 base and J by 2 bases, leaving 10 bases between them. CDR3 nucleotides: TGTGCCAGCAGCTTGATGGACCGGCGCAATCAGCCCCAGCATTTT. Encoded protein: CASSLMDRRNQPQHF.

At least ten counts were recorded for this clonotype. CDR3 loop: CASSLGPTGVPYGYTF. CDR3 sequence (DNA): TGTGCCAGCAGCTTGGGACCCACAGGGGTGCCCTATGGCTACACCTTC. The rearrangement joins TRBV11-3 to TRBJ1-2, with 7 nucleotides matching TRBD1. Trimming took 3 bases from V and 4 from J; bases not matched to a gene: 11. Germline V CDR1 and CDR2: SGHNT, YENEEA. The CDR3 is 16 amino acids.